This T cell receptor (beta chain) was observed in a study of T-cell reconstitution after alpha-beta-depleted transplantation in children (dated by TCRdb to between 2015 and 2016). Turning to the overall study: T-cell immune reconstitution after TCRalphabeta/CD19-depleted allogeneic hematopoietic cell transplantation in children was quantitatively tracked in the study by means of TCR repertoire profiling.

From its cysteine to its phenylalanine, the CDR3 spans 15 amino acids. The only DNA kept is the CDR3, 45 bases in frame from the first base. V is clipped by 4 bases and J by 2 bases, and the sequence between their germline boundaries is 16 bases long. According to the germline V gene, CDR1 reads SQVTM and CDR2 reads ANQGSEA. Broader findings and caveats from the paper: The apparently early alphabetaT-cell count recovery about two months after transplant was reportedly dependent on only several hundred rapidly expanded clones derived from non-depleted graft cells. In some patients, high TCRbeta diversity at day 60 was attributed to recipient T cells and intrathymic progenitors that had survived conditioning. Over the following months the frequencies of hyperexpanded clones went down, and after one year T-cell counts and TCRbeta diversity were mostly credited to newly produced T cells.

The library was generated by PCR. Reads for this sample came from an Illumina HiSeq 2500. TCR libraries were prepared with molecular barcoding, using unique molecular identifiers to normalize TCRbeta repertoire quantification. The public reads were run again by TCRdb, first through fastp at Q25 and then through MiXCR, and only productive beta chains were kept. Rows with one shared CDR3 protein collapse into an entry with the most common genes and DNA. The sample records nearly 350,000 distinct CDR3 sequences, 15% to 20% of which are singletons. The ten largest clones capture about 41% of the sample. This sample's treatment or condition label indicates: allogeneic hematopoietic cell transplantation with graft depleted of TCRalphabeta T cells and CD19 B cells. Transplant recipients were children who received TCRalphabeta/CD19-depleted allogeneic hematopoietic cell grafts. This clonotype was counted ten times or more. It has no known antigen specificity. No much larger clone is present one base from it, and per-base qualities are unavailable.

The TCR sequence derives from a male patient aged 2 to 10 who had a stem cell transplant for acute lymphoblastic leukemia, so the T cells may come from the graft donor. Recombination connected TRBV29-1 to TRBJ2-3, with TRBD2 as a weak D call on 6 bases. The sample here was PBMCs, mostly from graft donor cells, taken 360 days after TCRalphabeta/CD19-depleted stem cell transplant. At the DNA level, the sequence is TGCAGCGTTGCAGGGTGGCGGAGGGCCACAGATACGCAGTATTTT. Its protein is CSVAGWRRATDTQYF.